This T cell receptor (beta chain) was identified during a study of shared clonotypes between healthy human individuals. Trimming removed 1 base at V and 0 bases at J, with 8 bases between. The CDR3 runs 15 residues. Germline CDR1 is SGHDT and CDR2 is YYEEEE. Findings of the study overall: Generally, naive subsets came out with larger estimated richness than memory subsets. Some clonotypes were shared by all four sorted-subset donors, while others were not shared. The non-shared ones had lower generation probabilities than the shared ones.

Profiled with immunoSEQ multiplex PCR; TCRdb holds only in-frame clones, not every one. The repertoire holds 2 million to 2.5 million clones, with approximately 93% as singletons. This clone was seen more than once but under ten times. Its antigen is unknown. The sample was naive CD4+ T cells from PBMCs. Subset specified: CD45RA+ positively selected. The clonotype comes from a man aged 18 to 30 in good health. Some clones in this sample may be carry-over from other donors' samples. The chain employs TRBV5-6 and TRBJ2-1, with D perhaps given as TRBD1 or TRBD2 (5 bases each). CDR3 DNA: TGTGCCAGCAGCTTGTCAGGGAGCTCCTACAATGAGCAGTTCTTC. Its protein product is CASSLSGSSYNEQFF.